Listed below are T cell receptor beta chains from one sample, sequenced in a study of T-cell memory formation after mild COVID-19. TCRdb recomputed calls from the 5' RACE reads with MiXCR, one row per CDR3 protein. The sample yields hundreds of thousands of distinct CDR3 sequences, about 20% seen once. The sample comprised PBMCs or a T cell subset sorted from them (not recorded which). The source of these receptors is an adult woman who had mild COVID-19 (a few samples of this study predate the infection). Cell type and time point are not known. The CDR3 runs from the conserved cysteine through the conserved F or W. Each record gives: D gene, V gene, J gene, clone size, CDR3 DNA, CDR3 protein. The D gene is left open where the match is weak. Expanded clones are given a class, and other clones once, few, many or no size at all.

TRBD1,TRBV11-3,TRBJ2-3,few,TGTGCCAGCAGTGGAAGGGGGCGAGATACGCAGTATTTT,CASSGRGRDTQYF
TRBD1,TRBV7-8,TRBJ2-1,few,TGTGCCAGCAGCTTGATACAGGGGATCGACGAGCAGTTCTTC,CASSLIQGIDEQFF
TRBD2,TRBV20-1,TRBJ2-7,few,TGCAGTGCTAGGCCCGGACTAGCGGGGGGGCCGAGAATCTACGAGCAGTACTTC,CSARPGLAGGPRIYEQYF
TRBD1,TRBV15,TRBJ2-5,.,TGTGCCACCAGCAAAACGGACAGGTACCAAGAGACCCAGTACTTC,CATSKTDRYQETQYF
.,TRBV18,TRBJ1-5,.,TGTGCCAGCTCACCACTACCACAGTCTAGCAATCAGCCCCAGCATTTT,CASSPLPQSSNQPQHF
.,TRBV29-1,TRBJ2-5,few,TGCAGCGTTGAAGATAGGGGTTGGGAGACCCAGTACTTC,CSVEDRGWETQYF
TRBD2,TRBV2,TRBJ2-1,few,TGTGCCAGCAGTGTCGGGACTAGCGTAGGCAATGAGCAGTTCTTC,CASSVGTSVGNEQFF
.,TRBV5-1,TRBJ2-7,few,TGCGCCAGCAGCTTTGGCGGCGGCACCCCCGGCGAGCAGTACTTC,CASSFGGGTPGEQYF
TRBD1,TRBV6-5,TRBJ2-7,few,TGTGCCAGCAGTATCCGGGACAGTTCATCCTACGAGCAGTACTTC,CASSIRDSSSYEQYF
.,TRBV7-2,TRBJ2-4,.,TGTGCCAGCAGCCCTCTAAACCCGACCACTATAGCCAAAAACATTCAGTACTTC,CASSPLNPTTIAKNIQYF
TRBD2,TRBV10-2,TRBJ2-1,few,TGCGCCAGCAGTGAATCTAGCGGGACTTTCTACAATGAGCAGTTCTTC,CASSESSGTFYNEQFF
.,TRBV12-3/TRBV12-4,TRBJ2-2,many,TGTGCCAGCCTACGAGGTACTCAGCTGTTTTTT,CASLRGTQLFF
.,TRBV27,TRBJ2-1,few,TGTGCCAGCAGTCTCCCCGGGGGGCCAACCTACAATGAGCAGTTCTTC,CASSLPGGPTYNEQFF
.,TRBV4-1,TRBJ2-1,.,TGCGCCAGCAGCCAAGGCTTAGGCCTATACAATGAGCAGTTCTTC,CASSQGLGLYNEQFF
.,TRBV11-2,TRBJ1-1,.,TGTGCCAGCAGCTTAGGAGGGACACCTATGAACACTGAAGCTTTCTTT,CASSLGGTPMNTEAFF